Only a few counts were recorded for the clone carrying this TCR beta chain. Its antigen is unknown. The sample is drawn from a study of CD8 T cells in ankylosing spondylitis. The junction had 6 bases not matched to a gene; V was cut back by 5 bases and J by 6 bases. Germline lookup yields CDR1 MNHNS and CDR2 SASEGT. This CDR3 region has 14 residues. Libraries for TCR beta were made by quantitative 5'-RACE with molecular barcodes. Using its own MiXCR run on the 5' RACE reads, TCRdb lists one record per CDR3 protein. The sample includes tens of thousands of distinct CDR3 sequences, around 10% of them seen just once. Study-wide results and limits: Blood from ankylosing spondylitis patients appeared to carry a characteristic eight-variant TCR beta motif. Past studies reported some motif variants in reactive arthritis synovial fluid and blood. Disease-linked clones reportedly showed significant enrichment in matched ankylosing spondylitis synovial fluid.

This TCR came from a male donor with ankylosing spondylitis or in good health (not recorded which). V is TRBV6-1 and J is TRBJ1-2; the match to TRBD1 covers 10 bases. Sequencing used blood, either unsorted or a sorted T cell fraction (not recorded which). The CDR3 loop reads CASSTLDRGDGYTF. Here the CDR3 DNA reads TGTGCCAGCAGTACCCTGGACAGGGGGGATGGCTACACCTTC.